This passage covers 3 T cell receptor beta chains from one sample sequenced in a study of tumor and adjacent non-tumor tissue in lung cancer. RNA was extracted from bulk tissue without any cell sorting. TCRbeta libraries were built with three rounds of nested PCR, modified from ARM-PCR. TCRdb used MiXCR to reprocess the multiplex PCR reads, holding one entry per CDR3 protein. The sample contains more than 85,000 distinct CDR3 sequences, 61% of which appear only once. The source material was lung tumor tissue. The receptor source for this set is a man between 65 and 85 years old with non-small cell lung cancer.

This clonotype showed up just a few times. CDR3 region: CASSLLGTGIPFF. In nucleotides, the CDR3 is TGTGCCAGCAGTTTATTGGGGACAGGGATTCCGTTCTTC. The V call is TRBV28, the J call TRBJ2-1; 9 nucleotides agree with TRBD1. Per the germline V gene, CDR1 is MDHEN and CDR2 is SYDVKM. The CDR3 has 13 amino acids. V was pared by 1 base and J by 15 bases, with 7 bases of the junction left unmatched. Full variable domain (rest looked up from reference TRBV28 and TRBJ2-1): DVKVTQSSRYLVKRTGEKVFLECVQDMDHENMFWYRQDPGLGLRLIYFSYDVKMKEKGDIPEGYSVSREKKERFSLILESASTNQTSMYLCASSLLGTGIPFFGPGTRLTVL.

This clonotype counts as medium-sized (0.01 to 0.1%). The gene calls are TRBV11-2 and TRBJ2-2; D is perhaps TRBD1 (5 bases). The CDR3 is 16 amino acids. Trimming left V 5 bases short and J 4 bases short, with 17 bases between. Germline V gives CDR1 SGHAT, CDR2 FQNNGV. This chain's CDR3 is CASSLPLTRGTGELFF. The DNA of the CDR3 is TGTGCCAGCAGCCTTCCTCTGACAAGGGGCACCGGGGAGCTGTTTTTT.

As to this clonotype: This CDR3 is missing its conserved last phenylalanine or tryptophan, likely due to a read error. V gene TRBV6-6 combines with J gene TRBJ2-7; D unclear. CDR3 length: 11 residues. V lost 4 bases to trimming and J lost 8 bases, with 9 bases between them. Looked up from germline, CDR1 is MNHNY and CDR2 is SVGAGI (reference sequence). The CDR3 sequence is CASSSSVKQYS. The CDR3 nucleotides are TGTGCCAGCAGTTCCTCCGTAAAGCAGTACTCC.